Listed below are T cell receptor beta chains from one sample, sequenced in a study of Tregs in tolerant kidney transplant recipients. The method was immunoSEQ multiplex PCR; TCRdb's version includes in-frame clones alone and lacks a portion of them. This table holds about 240,000 clones, 80% to 85% found once. Sequenced input: CD4+ T cells from blood. Receptors originate from a human donor in good health. Both conserved end residues are trimmed from each CDR3. A D gene is named only where the DNA matches it firmly. The listing skips clone size in some rows; elsewhere it reads once, few, many or a size class.

CDR3aa: ASSHRDRGDEQF; abundance: .; v_gene: TRBV6-5; d_gene: TRBD1; j_gene: TRBJ2-1
CDR3aa: ASSETGKNTEAF; abundance: .; v_gene: TRBV21-1; d_gene: .; j_gene: TRBJ1-1
CDR3aa: ASSLAIRANTEAF; abundance: .; v_gene: TRBV5-1; d_gene: .; j_gene: TRBJ1-1
CDR3aa: ASSYVGYGYT; abundance: .; v_gene: TRBV5-5; d_gene: .; j_gene: TRBJ1-2
CDR3aa: ASSFTDDQPQH; abundance: .; v_gene: TRBV11-2; d_gene: .; j_gene: TRBJ1-5
CDR3aa: ASSYSGAGSDEQY; abundance: .; v_gene: TRBV6-6; d_gene: .; j_gene: TRBJ2-7
CDR3aa: ASSSQRYNEQF; abundance: .; v_gene: TRBV7-8; d_gene: .; j_gene: TRBJ2-1
CDR3aa: ASGQGSSGANVLT; abundance: .; v_gene: TRBV5-1; d_gene: TRBD1; j_gene: TRBJ2-6
CDR3aa: ASRAVLAGGDTQY; abundance: once; v_gene: TRBV5-1; d_gene: TRBD2; j_gene: TRBJ2-3
CDR3aa: ASSPLQDQGYNEQF; abundance: few; v_gene: TRBV5-4; d_gene: .; j_gene: TRBJ2-1
CDR3aa: ASSFYQGADTGELF; abundance: .; v_gene: TRBV11-2; d_gene: TRBD1; j_gene: TRBJ2-2
CDR3aa: ASLAFMSYEQY; abundance: .; v_gene: TRBV6-1; d_gene: .; j_gene: TRBJ2-7
CDR3aa: ASSLGTGGNQPQH; abundance: .; v_gene: TRBV7-9; d_gene: TRBD1; j_gene: TRBJ1-5
CDR3aa: ASSFSTGGSDTQY; abundance: .; v_gene: TRBV7-8; d_gene: .; j_gene: TRBJ2-3
CDR3aa: ASSLSRGNTEAF; abundance: .; v_gene: TRBV27; d_gene: .; j_gene: TRBJ1-1
CDR3aa: ASSSTAWVTQY; abundance: .; v_gene: TRBV5-6; d_gene: .; j_gene: TRBJ2-3
CDR3aa: ASSPSGRREETQY; abundance: .; v_gene: TRBV5-5; d_gene: .; j_gene: TRBJ2-5
CDR3aa: ASSVGAGNNSPLH; abundance: once; v_gene: TRBV9; d_gene: .; j_gene: TRBJ1-6
CDR3aa: ASSQEGPGRGAGGNTIY; abundance: .; v_gene: TRBV4-1; d_gene: .; j_gene: TRBJ1-3
CDR3aa: ASSQPPGGGGETQY; abundance: once; v_gene: TRBV5-1; d_gene: .; j_gene: TRBJ2-5
CDR3aa: AWSENRDEQY; abundance: .; v_gene: TRBV30; d_gene: .; j_gene: TRBJ2-7
CDR3aa: ASSTRQGFEKLF; abundance: .; v_gene: TRBV6-6; d_gene: TRBD1; j_gene: TRBJ1-4
CDR3aa: ASRAGQGVVSDAQY; abundance: .; v_gene: TRBV9; d_gene: TRBD1; j_gene: TRBJ2-3
CDR3aa: ASSHGGALYAWTEAF; abundance: .; v_gene: TRBV14; d_gene: .; j_gene: TRBJ1-1
CDR3aa: ASSSITGGYEQY; abundance: .; v_gene: TRBV11-2; d_gene: TRBD1; j_gene: TRBJ2-7
CDR3aa: ASSFGVSEQY; abundance: .; v_gene: TRBV7-6; d_gene: .; j_gene: TRBJ2-7
CDR3aa: ASSEQGANTEAF; abundance: .; v_gene: TRBV6-1; d_gene: .; j_gene: TRBJ1-1
CDR3aa: ASSLEPNTEAF; abundance: .; v_gene: TRBV11-3; d_gene: .; j_gene: TRBJ1-1
CDR3aa: ASSSGLAGGTDTQY; abundance: .; v_gene: TRBV19; d_gene: TRBD2; j_gene: TRBJ2-3
CDR3aa: ASSFGSGVGNIQY; abundance: .; v_gene: TRBV5-1; d_gene: .; j_gene: TRBJ2-4
CDR3aa: ASSSTTEYEQY; abundance: .; v_gene: TRBV7-9; d_gene: .; j_gene: TRBJ2-7
CDR3aa: ASANSGNTIY; abundance: few; v_gene: TRBV12-5; d_gene: .; j_gene: TRBJ1-3